The following is a T cell receptor beta chain sequence with its context. The V and J ends lost 6 bases and 4 bases respectively, with 13 bases between them. Germline CDR1 is SNHLY and CDR2 is FYNNEI. This CDR3 is built from 13 residues. This entry is derived from a study of shared clonotypes between healthy human individuals. Method: immunoSEQ multiplex PCR; TCRdb's copy keeps in-frame clones and lacks some. Here the sample spans 950,000 to 1,200,000 clones, approximately 80% being singletons. The sequence derives from a man aged 18 to 29 in good health. Some clones in this sample may be carry-over from other donors' samples. The specimen sequenced was memory CD4+ T cells from PBMCs. The subset is: CD45RA-negative fraction. V usage is TRBV2 and J usage is TRBJ2-7, with D perhaps assigned TRBD1 or TRBD2 (6 bases each). The DNA for the CDR3 is TGTGCCAGCAGGGGGGGACAAATTTACGAGCAGTACTTC. This encodes CASRGGQIYEQYF.